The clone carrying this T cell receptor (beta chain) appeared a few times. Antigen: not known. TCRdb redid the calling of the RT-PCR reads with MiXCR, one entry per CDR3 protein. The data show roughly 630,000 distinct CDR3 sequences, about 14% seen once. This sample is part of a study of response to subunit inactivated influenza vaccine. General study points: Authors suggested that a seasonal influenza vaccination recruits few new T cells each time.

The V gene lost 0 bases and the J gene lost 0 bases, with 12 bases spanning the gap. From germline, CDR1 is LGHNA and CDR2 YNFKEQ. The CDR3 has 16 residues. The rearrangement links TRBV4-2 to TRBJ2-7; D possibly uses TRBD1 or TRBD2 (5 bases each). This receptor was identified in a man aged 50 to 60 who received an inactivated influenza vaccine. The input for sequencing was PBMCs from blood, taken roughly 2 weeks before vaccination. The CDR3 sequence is CASSQENWGTSYEQYF. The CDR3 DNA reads TGTGCCAGCAGCCAAGAAAATTGGGGGACCTCCTACGAGCAGTACTTC.